The sequence of this T cell receptor (beta chain) was determined in a study of spatial heterogeneity in lung cancer (dated by TCRdb to about 2019). About the full investigation: Donors were about 70 patients with early-stage, untreated non-small cell lung cancer from the lung TRACERx cohort. Follow-up PBMC samples were sequenced whenever available, and the median time to follow-up was 2 to 3 years after resection. More beta-chain than alpha-chain transcripts were consistently detected, likely reflecting higher beta-chain transcript abundance. In the raw uncorrected reads, each unique combination of TCR and UMI appeared more than ten times on average. In non-small cell lung cancer, the study quantitatively compared TCR alpha and beta repertoires across several tumor regions, matched nontumor lung, and blood. Nonsynonymous mutation counts, determined by whole-exome sequencing of tumor tissue, were related to TCR repertoire features. Both alpha and beta chains were TCR-sequenced in samples taken at surgery, namely 220 tumor regions, around 70 matched nontumor lung samples and 55 to 60 PBMC samples.

In regard to this clonotype: Its antigen specificity is not known. No much larger clonotype is one base removed from it; base qualities were not supplied.

Library creation used 5' RACE. Sequenced using a NextSeq 500. The TCR library protocol attached a unique molecular identifier to each TCR cDNA molecule to allow correction of PCR and sequencing errors. The paper's processing steps were these. TCR identification, UMI-based error correction and CDR3 extraction were all carried out with Decombinator tools. Expanded TCRs were defined as those above a frequency of 2 per 1,000, corresponding to the top 1% of the tumor frequency distribution. Each repertoire was subsampled 100 times to 5,000 TCRs, after which Renyi diversity was computed with the R vegan package. CDR3 similarity networks were constructed using string-kernel similarity of amino acid triplets, with links drawn between CDR3s whose pairwise similarity was above 0.82. Clones were called with MiXCR by TCRdb after fastp trimmed the public reads at Q25, and only in-frame beta chains were retained. Rows are combined by CDR3 protein, so each entry shows the most common genes and DNA. The V and J calls come from TCRdb's annotation, not from the publication. In this sample the table shows about 120,000 distinct CDR3 sequences, 9% to 15% of which occur a single time. The ten largest clones take up approximately 16% of the sample.

Reading from cysteine to phenylalanine, the CDR3 counts 15 amino acids. Only the CDR3 portion is preserved as DNA: 45 bases, with reading frame beginning at the first base. CDR1 and CDR2, per the germline V gene (reference sequence), are DFQATT and SNEGSKA. Relative to germline, V is missing 7 bases and J is missing 3 bases, with 12 bases of the junction outside any gene match. The sample's time point label, in plain terms: blood at routine non-recurrence follow-up after resection. Without any cell sorting, TCR sequencing was performed on whole RNA extracted either from tumor and nontumor lung tissue or from cryopreserved PBMC samples. Only patients for whom sufficient RNA was available from at least two tumor regions were selected for TCR sequencing. Study-wide findings and limitations: Only about 14 patients were included in comparisons of baseline and follow-up blood repertoires. Ubiquitous expanded tumor TCRs showed up in blood more often at tumor resection than at routine follow-up. Confirming at a functional level the hypothesis that regional TCRs recognize regional mutations was considered to require additional single-cell paired TCR alpha and beta sequencing.

This chain is built from TRBV20-1 and TRBJ2-1; 7 nucleotides in the junction match TRBD2. The receptor was derived from a male donor with early-stage non-small cell lung cancer. Sequencing was performed on PBMCs, taken at follow-up. The CDR3 has the sequence CSETSLTLLYNEQFF. At the DNA level, the sequence is TGCAGTGAGACTAGCCTCACTCTACTCTACAATGAGCAGTTCTTC.